A single sample is the source of the 15 T cell receptor beta chains below, sequenced in a study of CD4 T cells in relation to SARS-CoV-2 and coronaviruses. What these receptors recognize is not known. The repertoire was sequenced with immunoSEQ multiplex PCR; TCRdb's copy has only in-frame clones and lacks some. The data contain some 19,000 clones, 77% of them singletons. The unexposed donors gave CD4+ T cells in 2011-2018, prior to COVID-19. After ten to eleven days of culture, CD4+ T cells were isolated. Material for sequencing was CD4+ T cells from PBMCs, cultured in vitro. These receptors all come from a human donor in good health.

The rearrangement links TRBV4-3 to TRBJ1-6; perhaps TRBD1 as D (5 bases). Germline V gene data show CDR1 as LGHNA and CDR2 as YSLEER. V was clipped by 5 bases and J by 10 bases, with 27 bases between them. The CDR3 has 18 amino acids. The CDR3 here is CASSYLTRRDYIGSPLHF. CDR3 bases: TGCGCCAGCAGCTACTTGACCCGAAGGGACTATATTGGATCACCCCTCCACTTT.

This rearrangement joins TRBV5-1 to TRBJ2-3; maybe TRBD2 (5 bases). The CDR3 is made up of 16 amino acids. The V end lost 0 bases, the J end lost 5 bases, and 16 bases lay between the germline ends. Germline CDR1 reads SGHRS; CDR2 reads YFSETQ. CDR3 loop: CASSLGSGAWGDTQYF. The CDR3, as DNA: TGCGCCAGCAGCTTGGGGAGCGGAGCCTGGGGAGATACGCAGTATTTT.

There are a few counts of this clone. The chain employs TRBV6-6 and TRBJ2-7, with a weak D call TRBD2 (5 bases). Germline V gives CDR1 MNHNY, CDR2 SVGAGI (reference sequence). The CDR3 length is 12 residues. The germline V and J ends were trimmed by 6 bases and 1 base, with 7 bases remaining between them. Here the CDR3 reads CASRGGSYEQYF. The CDR3 bases are TGTGCCAGCAGAGGAGGTTCCTACGAGCAGTACTTC.

The gene calls are TRBV21-1 and TRBJ2-7. TRBV21-1 is reported as a pseudogene. The CDR3 has 16 residues. The DNA of the CDR3 is TGTGCCAGCAGCAAAGCCCCTAGGGGGGCCACCTACGAGCAGTACTTC. Translation: CASSKAPRGATYEQYF.

This clone turned up a few times. The rearrangement links TRBV19 to TRBJ2-7; either TRBD1 or TRBD2 may supply D (7 bases each). Trimming shortened V by 5 bases and J by 0 bases, and 17 bases separated the two germline ends. This CDR3 contains 16 residues. Germline V gene data show CDR1 as LNHDA and CDR2 as SQIVND (reference sequence). The CDR3 nucleotides read TGTGCCAGTAGTGCCCCCGACAGGGAGGGCTCCTACGAGCAGTACTTC. Its translation: CASSAPDREGSYEQYF.

V is TRBV7-2 and J is TRBJ1-6, with 8 bases matching TRBD1. Unmatched junction bases numbered 0, after V lost 5 bases and J lost 6 bases. Germline V gives CDR1 SGHTA, CDR2 FQGNSA. This CDR3 spans 13 amino acids. The CDR3 DNA sequence: TGTGCCAGCAGCGGACAGGGTAATTCACCCCTCCACTTT. This sequence encodes CASSGQGNSPLHF. Complete variable domain (other parts from reference TRBV7-2 and TRBJ1-6): GAGVSQSPSNKVTEKGKDVELRCDPISGHTALYWYRQSLGQGLEFLIYFQGNSAPDKSGLPSDRFSAERTGGSVSTLTIQRTQQEDSAVYLCASSGQGNSPLHFGNGTRLTVT.

The genes are TRBV5-1 and TRBJ1-2; 9 bases line up with TRBD1. CDR3 length: 14 residues. V lost 3 bases and J lost 3; bases outside the gene matches: 3. The germline V gene encodes CDR1 SGHRS and CDR2 YFSETQ. In nucleotides, the CDR3 is TGCGCCAGCAGCTATCGGACAGGGGACTATGGCTACACCTTC. Protein product: CASSYRTGDYGYTF.

The chain recombines TRBV4-3 with TRBJ2-3; 7 nucleotides match TRBD2. The germline gives CDR1 LGHNA, CDR2 YSLEER. The CDR3 spans 17 residues. V lost 1 base, J lost 2 bases, and 9 bases stayed unmatched. Written as DNA, the CDR3 is TGCGCCAGCAGCCAAGTGGTGGTAAGCGGGGCCACAGATACGCAGTATTTT. Its translation: CASSQVVVSGATDTQYF.

This clone was detected only a few times. CDR3 sequence reads: CASSLAGPLPYEQYF. CDR3 DNA: TGTGCCAGCAGCTTAGCGGGACCCCTCCCCTACGAGCAGTACTTC. V is TRBV7-2 and J is TRBJ2-7; D could derive from TRBD1 or TRBD2 (5 bases each). Germline V gives CDR1 SGHTA, CDR2 FQGNSA. The CDR3 covers 15 residues. V was cut by 0 bases and J by 2 bases, with 11 bases left in between.

The rearrangement uses TRBV3-1 (or the pseudogene TRBV3-2) and TRBJ2-3, with D perhaps given as TRBD1 or TRBD2 (5 bases each). The V end lost 0 bases, the J end lost 0 bases, and 22 bases lay between the germline ends. Germline V gene lookup returns CDR1 LGHDT and CDR2 YNNKEL (reference sequence). CDR3 size: 20 residues. The CDR3 loop reads CASSQDRGGEWGGSTDTQYF. In nucleotides, the CDR3 is TGTGCCAGCAGCCAAGATCGGGGTGGGGAGTGGGGCGGGAGCACAGATACGCAGTATTTT.

The genes are TRBV5-1 and TRBJ1-2; 7 nucleotides line up with TRBD1. The CDR3 runs 14 residues. Germline CDR1 is SGHRS and CDR2 is YFSETQ. The V segment lost 4 bases and the J segment 2 bases; nucleotides outside the gene matches: 5. Here the CDR3 DNA reads TGCGCCAGCAGCCCCGGGGACAGAAACTATGGCTACACCTTC. Residues: CASSPGDRNYGYTF.

This clone was seen more than once but under ten times. This CDR3 is CASSENTGQGAGYTF. The CDR3 coding sequence is TGTGCCAGCAGTGAAAATACGGGACAGGGGGCTGGCTACACCTTC. The gene calls are TRBV2 and TRBJ1-2, with 12 bases aligning to TRBD1. The germline gives CDR1 SNHLY, CDR2 FYNNEI. The trim removed 2 bases at V and 7 bases at J, leaving 5 bases unmatched. This CDR3 comprises 15 residues.

V gene TRBV6-5 combines with J gene TRBJ2-7, with D possibly being TRBD1 or TRBD2 (5 bases each). The length of the CDR3 is 15 residues. The V and J ends lost 5 bases and 4 bases respectively, with 18 bases between them. The germline V gene has CDR1 MNHEY and CDR2 SVGAGI. Here the CDR3 reads CASSPTPGRRYEQYF. In DNA, the CDR3 is TGTGCCAGCAGTCCGACACCGGGACGTCGGTACGAGCAGTACTTC.

The rearrangement joins TRBV9 to TRBJ2-3; 10 nucleotides agree with TRBD2. Germline V lookup: CDR1 SGDLS, CDR2 YYNGEE. J gave up 3 bases and V 5 bases, and 6 bases lay outside the gene matches. The CDR3 has 15 residues. For the CDR3, the DNA is TGTGCCAGCAGTCCTAGCGGGAGAAGGACAGATACGCAGTATTTT. As protein: CASSPSGRRTDTQYF.

The chain links TRBV20-1 to TRBJ2-7, with D tentatively TRBD2 (6 bases). The CDR3 is 11 residues long. V was clipped by 7 bases and J by 6 bases, with 13 bases between them. Looked up from germline, CDR1 is DFQATT and CDR2 is SNEGSKA (reference sequence). CDR3 in DNA: TGCAGTGGCGCCCTAGCGTCCGAGCAGTACTTC. This sequence encodes CSGALASEQYF.